This T cell receptor beta chain was sequenced for a study of blood T cell repertoires in COVID-19. Study overall: Samples of COVID-19 (acute and convalescent) were obtained from the United States, Italy and Spain. The analysed material was cDNA or gDNA that came from T cells, B-cell-depleted T cells, or PBMCs.

As originally analysed: Counts of nucleated cells, estimated from reference gene primer amplification, were obtained. The protocol was immunoSEQ multiplex PCR, while the TCRdb copy is restricted to in-frame clones and leaves out a portion. That table supplies the V and J calls and clone size; D and trimming were determined from the DNA. Of about 330,000 clones detected, roughly 90% appear once; the ten largest clones hold under 5%. The V gene's germline CDR1 is SGDLS and CDR2 YYNGEE. The CDR3 has 18 amino acids. Trimming stripped 4 bases from V and 3 bases from J, with 26 bases between. What was sequenced was peripheral blood. J is TRBJ2-7 and V is TRBV9; the D gene is possibly TRBD2 (6 bases). This clonotype was obtained from a woman aged 50 to 60 with active or convalescent COVID-19. The CDR3 nucleotides are TGTGCCAGCAGCCCCCGAGGGGTGGAGGGAAGTGGGAACTACGAGCAGTACTTC. Its protein product is CASSPRGVEGSGNYEQYF.